The rows below give T cell receptor beta chains drawn from one sample of a study of immune evolution from preneoplasia to lung adenocarcinoma. Sequencing was performed with immunoSEQ multiplex PCR; in TCRdb, only in-frame clones are kept and a portion is missing. Among 7,000 to 9,000 clones, roughly 80% were seen once, and the ten largest hold over 15%. The sequencing sample was made of FFPE adjacent normal lung tissue. The receptors shown here come from a person aged 65 to 85 with lung adenocarcinoma. Both conserved end residues are part of each CDR3. D genes are given only for firm matches. Only part of the rows carry a size: once, few, many, or a class if the clone is expanded.

TRBV9	TRBJ1-2	few	NA	CASSDPLGYTF	TGTGCCAGCAGCGACCCGCTCGGCTACACCTTC
TRBV5-4	TRBJ2-3	NA	NA	CASSPGPQVGTDTQYF	TGTGCCAGCAGCCCTGGACCGCAGGTGGGCACAGATACGCAGTATTTT
TRBV19	TRBJ2-7	NA	NA	CASSINRAPYEQYF	TGTGCCAGTAGTATAAACAGGGCCCCCTACGAGCAGTACTTC
TRBV4-1	TRBJ1-3	NA	NA	CASSPLLAGNTIYF	TGCGCCAGCAGCCCCCTTCTAGCTGGAAACACCATATATTTT
TRBV27	TRBJ1-1	NA	NA	CASSGGWGTEAFF	TGTGCCAGCAGTGGGGGGTGGGGCACTGAAGCTTTCTTT
TRBV19	TRBJ1-1	large	NA	CASSPATENPEAFF	TGTGCCAGTAGTCCTGCGACGGAGAACCCTGAAGCTTTCTTT
TRBV7-8	TRBJ2-3	NA	TRBD2	CASSLELAGGRSTDTQYF	TGTGCCAGCAGCTTAGAACTAGCGGGGGGCCGTAGCACAGATACGCAGTATTTT
TRBV5-6	TRBJ1-1	NA	TRBD1	CASSFEQGSAEAFF	TGTGCCAGCAGCTTCGAACAGGGGTCGGCTGAAGCTTTCTTT
TRBV6-6	TRBJ2-2	NA	NA	CASRGQKANTGELFF	TGTGCCAGCAGAGGACAGAAGGCGAACACCGGGGAGCTGTTTTTT
TRBV7-9	TRBJ2-5	NA	TRBD1	CASSSGGETQYF	TGTGCCAGCAGTTCAGGGGGAGAGACCCAGTACTTC
TRBV4-2	TRBJ2-1	NA	TRBD2	CASSQEASGGGNEQFF	TGTGCCAGCAGCCAAGAGGCTAGCGGGGGGGGCAATGAGCAGTTCTTC
TRBV6-5	TRBJ2-3	NA	NA	CASRTGDTQYF	TGTGCCAGCAGGACGGGGGATACGCAGTATTTT
TRBV11-1	TRBJ1-1	NA	NA	CASSATVNTEAFF	TGTGCCAGCAGCGCCACAGTGAACACTGAAGCTTTCTTT
TRBV10-1	TRBJ2-3	once	TRBD2	CASSEGTSGYTDTQYF	TGCGCCAGCAGTGAGGGGACTAGCGGATACACAGATACGCAGTATTTT
TRBV7-6	TRBJ1-4	medium-sized	NA	CASSRNRAGSEKLFF	TGTGCCAGCAGCCGGAACAGGGCAGGTAGTGAAAAACTGTTTTTT
TRBV28	TRBJ2-3	NA	TRBD1	CASSWTGGRGDTQYF	TGTGCCAGCAGTTGGACAGGGGGGCGAGGAGATACGCAGTATTTT
TRBV4-2	TRBJ1-2	NA	TRBD1	CASSPRGQPLEGGYTF	TGTGCCAGCAGCCCTCGGGGACAGCCTTTGGAGGGTGGCTACACCTTC
TRBV28	TRBJ1-5	NA	NA	CASSEMPRGIKPQHF	TGTGCCAGCAGTGAAATGCCGCGAGGGATCAAGCCCCAGCATTTT